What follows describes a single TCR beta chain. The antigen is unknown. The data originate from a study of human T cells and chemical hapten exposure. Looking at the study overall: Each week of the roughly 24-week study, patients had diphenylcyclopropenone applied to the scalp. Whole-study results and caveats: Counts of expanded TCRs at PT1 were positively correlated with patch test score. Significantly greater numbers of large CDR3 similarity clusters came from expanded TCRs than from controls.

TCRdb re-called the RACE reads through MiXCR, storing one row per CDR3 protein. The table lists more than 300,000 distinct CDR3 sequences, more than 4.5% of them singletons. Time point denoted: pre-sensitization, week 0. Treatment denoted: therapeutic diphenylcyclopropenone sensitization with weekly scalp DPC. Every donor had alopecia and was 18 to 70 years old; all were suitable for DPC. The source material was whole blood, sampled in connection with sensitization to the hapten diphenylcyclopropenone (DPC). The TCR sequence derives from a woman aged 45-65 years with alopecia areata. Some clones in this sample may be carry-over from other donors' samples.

The CDR3 loop reads CSARAVGYEQYF. CDR3 sequence (DNA): TGCAGTGCTAGAGCAGTAGGATACGAGCAGTACTTC. V is TRBV20-1 and J is TRBJ2-7; D is unclear. The CDR3 spans 12 residues. Germline V gene lookup returns CDR1 DFQATT and CDR2 SNEGSKA (reference sequence). The ends were cut back, 1 base at V and 4 bases at J, with 8 bases in the middle.